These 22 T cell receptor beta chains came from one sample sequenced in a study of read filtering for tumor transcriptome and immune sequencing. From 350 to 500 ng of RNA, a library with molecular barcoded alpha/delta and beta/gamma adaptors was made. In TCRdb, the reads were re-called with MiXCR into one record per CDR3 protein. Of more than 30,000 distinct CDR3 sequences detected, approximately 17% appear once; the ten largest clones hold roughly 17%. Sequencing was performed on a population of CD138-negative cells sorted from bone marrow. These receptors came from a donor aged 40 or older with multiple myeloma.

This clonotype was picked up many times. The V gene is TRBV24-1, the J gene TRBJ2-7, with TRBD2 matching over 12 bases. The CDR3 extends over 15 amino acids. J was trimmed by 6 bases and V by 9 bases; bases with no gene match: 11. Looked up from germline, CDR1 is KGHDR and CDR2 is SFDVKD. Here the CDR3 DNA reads TGTGCCACCGGGACTAGCGGGTCTCACGTCGGCGAGCAGTACTTC. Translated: CATGTSGSHVGEQYF.

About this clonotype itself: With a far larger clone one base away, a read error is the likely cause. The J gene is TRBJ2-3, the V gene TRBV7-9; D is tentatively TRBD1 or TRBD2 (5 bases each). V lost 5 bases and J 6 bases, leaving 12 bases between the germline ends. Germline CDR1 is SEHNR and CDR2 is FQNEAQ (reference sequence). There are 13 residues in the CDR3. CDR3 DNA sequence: TGTGCCAGCAGCCTGTCGGGGCAGGATACGCAGTATTTT. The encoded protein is CASSLSGQDTQYF.

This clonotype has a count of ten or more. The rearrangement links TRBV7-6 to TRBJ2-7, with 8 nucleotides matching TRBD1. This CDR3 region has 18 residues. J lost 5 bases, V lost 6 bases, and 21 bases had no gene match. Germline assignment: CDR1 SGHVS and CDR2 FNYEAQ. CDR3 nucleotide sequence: TGTGCCAGCAGTTCCGAGAAGGGTACGGACAGGGAGCTGAACGAGCAGTACTTC. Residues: CASSSEKGTDRELNEQYF. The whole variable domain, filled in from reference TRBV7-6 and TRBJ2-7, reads GAGVSQSPRYKVTKRGQDVALRCDPISGHVSLYWYRQALGQGPEFLTYFNYEAQQDKSGLPNDRFSAERPEGSISTLTIQRTEQRDSAMYRCASSSEKGTDRELNEQYFGPGTRLTVT.

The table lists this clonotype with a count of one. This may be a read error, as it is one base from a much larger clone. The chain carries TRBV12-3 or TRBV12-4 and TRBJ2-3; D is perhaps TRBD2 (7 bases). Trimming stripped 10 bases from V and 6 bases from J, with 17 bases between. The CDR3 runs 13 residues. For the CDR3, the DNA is TGTGCCACCCAAAGGGGGGGAGACGATACGCAGTATTTT. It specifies CATQRGGDDTQYF.

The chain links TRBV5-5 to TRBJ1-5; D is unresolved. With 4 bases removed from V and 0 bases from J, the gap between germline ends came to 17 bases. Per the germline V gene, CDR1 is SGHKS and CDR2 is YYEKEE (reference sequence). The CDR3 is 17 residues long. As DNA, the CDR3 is TGTGCCAGCAGCCCAACACCGCCCCTAGCTAGCAATCAGCCCCAGCATTTT. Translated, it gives CASSPTPPLASNQPQHF.

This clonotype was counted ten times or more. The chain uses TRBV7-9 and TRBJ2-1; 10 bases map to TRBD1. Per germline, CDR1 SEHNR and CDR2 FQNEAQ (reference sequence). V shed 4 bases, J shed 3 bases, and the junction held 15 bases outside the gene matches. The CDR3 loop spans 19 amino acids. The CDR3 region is CASSSIGTGTGALYNEQFF. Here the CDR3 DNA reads TGTGCCAGCAGCTCAATAGGAACCGGGACAGGGGCCCTCTACAATGAGCAGTTCTTC.

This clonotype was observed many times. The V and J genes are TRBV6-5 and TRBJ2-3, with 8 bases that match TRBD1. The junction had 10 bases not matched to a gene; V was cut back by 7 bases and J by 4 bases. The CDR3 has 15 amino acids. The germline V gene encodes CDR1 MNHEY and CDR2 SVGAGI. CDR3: CASTPGQVFPDTQYF. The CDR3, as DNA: TGTGCCAGCACCCCGGGACAGGTTTTTCCAGATACGCAGTATTTT.

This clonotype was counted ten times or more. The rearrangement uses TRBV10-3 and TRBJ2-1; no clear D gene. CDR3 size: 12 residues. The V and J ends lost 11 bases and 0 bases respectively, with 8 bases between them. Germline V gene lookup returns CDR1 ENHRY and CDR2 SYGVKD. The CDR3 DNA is TGTGCCGTCGCTAGCTCCTACAATGAGCAGTTCTTC. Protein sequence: CAVASSYNEQFF.

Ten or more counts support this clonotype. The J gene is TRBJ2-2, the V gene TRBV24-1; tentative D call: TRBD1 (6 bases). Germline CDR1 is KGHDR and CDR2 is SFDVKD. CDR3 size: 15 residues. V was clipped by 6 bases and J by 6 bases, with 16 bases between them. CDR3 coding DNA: TGTGCCACCAGTCCCGGGACAAGGATTGCCGGGGAGCTGTTTTTT. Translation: CATSPGTRIAGELFF.

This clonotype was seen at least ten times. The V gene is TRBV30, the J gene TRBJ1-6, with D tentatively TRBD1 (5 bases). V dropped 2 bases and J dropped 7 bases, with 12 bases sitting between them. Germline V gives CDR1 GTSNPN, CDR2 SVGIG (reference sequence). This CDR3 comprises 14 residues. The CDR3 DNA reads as TGTGCCTGGAGTACCGGTGAGGGGAATTCACCCCTCCACTTT. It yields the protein CAWSTGEGNSPLHF.

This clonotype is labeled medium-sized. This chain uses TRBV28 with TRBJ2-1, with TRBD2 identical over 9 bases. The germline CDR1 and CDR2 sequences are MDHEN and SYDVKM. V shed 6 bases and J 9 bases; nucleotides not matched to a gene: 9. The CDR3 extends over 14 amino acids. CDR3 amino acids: CASRPSGTSSEQFF. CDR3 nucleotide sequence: TGTGCCAGCAGGCCCTCCGGGACTAGCAGTGAGCAGTTCTTC.

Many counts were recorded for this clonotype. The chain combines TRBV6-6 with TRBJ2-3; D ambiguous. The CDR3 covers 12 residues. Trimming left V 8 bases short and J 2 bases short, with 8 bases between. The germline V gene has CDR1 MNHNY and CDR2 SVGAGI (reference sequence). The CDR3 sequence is CASRSLTDTQYF. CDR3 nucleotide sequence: TGTGCCAGCCGCAGCCTCACAGATACGCAGTATTTT.

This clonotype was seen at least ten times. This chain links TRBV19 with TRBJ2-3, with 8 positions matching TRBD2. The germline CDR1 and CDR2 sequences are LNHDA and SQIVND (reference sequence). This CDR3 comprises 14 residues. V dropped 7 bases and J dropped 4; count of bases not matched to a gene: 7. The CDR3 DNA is TGTGCCAGTAATCCGGGGGGGATCGCAGATACGCAGTATTTT. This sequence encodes CASNPGGIADTQYF.

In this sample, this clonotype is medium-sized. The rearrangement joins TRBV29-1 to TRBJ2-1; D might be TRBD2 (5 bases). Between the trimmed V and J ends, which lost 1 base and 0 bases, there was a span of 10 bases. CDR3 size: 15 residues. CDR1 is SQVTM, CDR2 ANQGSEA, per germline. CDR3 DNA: TGCAGCGTTGAAGGGACTCCCAGCTCCTACAATGAGCAGTTCTTC. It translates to CSVEGTPSSYNEQFF.

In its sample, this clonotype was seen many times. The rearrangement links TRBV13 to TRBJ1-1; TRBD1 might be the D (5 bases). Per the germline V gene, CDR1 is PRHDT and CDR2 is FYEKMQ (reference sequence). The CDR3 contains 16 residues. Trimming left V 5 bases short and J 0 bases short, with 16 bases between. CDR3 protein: CASSRDVGGVNTEAFF. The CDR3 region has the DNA TGTGCCAGCAGCCGGGACGTGGGTGGGGTGAACACTGAAGCTTTCTTT.

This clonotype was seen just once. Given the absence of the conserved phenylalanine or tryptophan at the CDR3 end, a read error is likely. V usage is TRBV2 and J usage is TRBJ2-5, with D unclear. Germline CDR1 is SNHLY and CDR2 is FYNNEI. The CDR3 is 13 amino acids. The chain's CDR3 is CVSSEDIGETQYL. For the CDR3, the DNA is TGTGTCAGCAGTGAAGATATAGGGGAGACCCAGTACCTC.

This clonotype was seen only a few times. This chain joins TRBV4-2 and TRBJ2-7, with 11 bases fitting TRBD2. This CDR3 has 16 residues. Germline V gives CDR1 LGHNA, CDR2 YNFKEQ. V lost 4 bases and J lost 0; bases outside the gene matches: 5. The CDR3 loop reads CASSPLAGGSSYEQYF. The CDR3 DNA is TGTGCCAGCAGCCCCTTAGCGGGGGGGAGCTCCTACGAGCAGTACTTC.

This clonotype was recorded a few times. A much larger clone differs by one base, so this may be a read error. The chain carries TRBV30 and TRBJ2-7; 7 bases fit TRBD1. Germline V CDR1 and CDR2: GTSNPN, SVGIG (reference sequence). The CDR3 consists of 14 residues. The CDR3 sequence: CTWLDRRYPYEQYF. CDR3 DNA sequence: TGTACCTGGCTGGACAGGCGGTACCCCTACGAGCAGTACTTC.

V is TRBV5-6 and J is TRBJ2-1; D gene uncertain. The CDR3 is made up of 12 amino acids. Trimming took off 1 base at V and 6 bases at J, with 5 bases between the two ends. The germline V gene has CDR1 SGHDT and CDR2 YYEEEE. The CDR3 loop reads CASSLSCNEQFF. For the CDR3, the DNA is TGTGCCAGCAGCTTGAGTTGCAATGAGCAGTTCTTC.

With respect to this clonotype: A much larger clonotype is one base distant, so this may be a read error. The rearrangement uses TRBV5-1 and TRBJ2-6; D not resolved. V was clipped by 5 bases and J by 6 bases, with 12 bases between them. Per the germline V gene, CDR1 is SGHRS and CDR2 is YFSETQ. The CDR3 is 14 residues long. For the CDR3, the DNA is TGCGCCAGCAGGTTCTGGGCTGAGGCCAACGTCCTGACTTTC. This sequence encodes CASRFWAEANVLTF.

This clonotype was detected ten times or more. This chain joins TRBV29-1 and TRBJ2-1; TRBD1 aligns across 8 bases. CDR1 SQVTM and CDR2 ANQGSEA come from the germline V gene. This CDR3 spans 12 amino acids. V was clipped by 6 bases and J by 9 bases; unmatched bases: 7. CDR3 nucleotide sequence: TGCAGCGTAGGACAGGGCGGCGGTGAGCAGTTCTTC. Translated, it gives CSVGQGGGEQFF.

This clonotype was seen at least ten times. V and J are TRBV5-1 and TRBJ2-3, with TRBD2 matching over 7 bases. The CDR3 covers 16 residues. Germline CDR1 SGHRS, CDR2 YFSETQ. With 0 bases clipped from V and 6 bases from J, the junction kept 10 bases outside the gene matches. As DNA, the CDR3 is TGCGCCAGCAGCTTGGCGAGGCTAGCGGCAAAGGATACGCAGTATTTT. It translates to CASSLARLAAKDTQYF.